This TCR beta chain derives from a study of blood T cells in healthy people across ages (dated by TCRdb to between 2014 and 2016). Background for the entire study: Template switching captured roughly one uniquely barcoded TCR beta cDNA molecule per two T cells in model experiments. The donors were divided into four age groups: young (average about 16 years), middle-aged (about 39), aged (roughly 66) and long-lived (roughly 88). For two donors (one aged 18 to 30 and one aged 80 or older), the study analyzed two additional independent replicas of 1 million unique cDNA reads from the same blood draw. The study measured age-related changes in TCR beta repertoire diversity using deep sequencing normalized with unique cDNA molecular identifiers. To avoid experimental bias, donors of different ages were spread randomly across the sequencing lanes.

For this clonotype: This receptor's antigen is unknown. No base qualities exist here, and no much larger clone lies one base off it.

Libraries came from 5' RACE. Sequencing was carried out with an Illumina HiSeq 2500. A second PCR of 7 to 11 cycles was performed with a sample-barcoded 5' primer and a J-beta primer mix. Each TCR beta cDNA molecule received a unique molecular identifier from a template-switch 5' adaptor carrying 12 random nucleotides. At least 2.5 million CDR3-containing paired-end reads were obtained from each sample. All of the RNA was converted into first-strand cDNA using the Mint cDNA synthesis kit, with a TRBC-specific oligonucleotide serving as the primer. Following uracil-DNA glycosylase treatment, all cDNA underwent a first 18-cycle PCR with the universal primers M1SS and BC2_uni_R. On the authors' methods: For normalization, 1 million high-quality reads, each with a distinct molecular identifier, were randomly selected from each sample. Instead of being binned into consensus sequences, reads with shared molecular identifiers were discarded. MiTCR, run with a Q25 quality threshold and the strictest error-elimination algorithm, handled CDR3 identification, clonotype clustering and error correction. A nonparametric unseen species model with Euler transformation was used to estimate a lower bound on total TCR beta diversity. TCRdb trimmed public reads at Q25 via fastp, called clones via MiXCR and kept in-frame beta chains. Every entry covers one CDR3 protein and lists the most common genes and DNA from its rows. TCRdb's processing, not the study's, gives the V and J calls here. The sample table contains 650,000 to 800,000 distinct CDR3 sequences; only one count was recorded for around 42% of them. About a fifth of the sample belongs to the ten largest clones.

The CDR3 sequence holds 15 residues, the cysteine and phenylalanine included. CDR3 DNA is the only sequence kept; it has 45 bases, read in frame from the first base. At the junction V is shortened by 2 bases and J by 10 bases; bases outside the gene matches: 14. The germline V gene (reference sequence) supplies CDR1 SGHAT and CDR2 FQDESV. Results the study describes overall, beyond this receptor: As age increased, observed TCR beta diversity per million T cells dropped in a roughly linear way, and a significant reduction was already evident by age roughly 36. Because donor CMV infection status was unknown, age-related changes in expanded clonotypes were potentially confounded. Since profiling was done on bulk unsorted PBMCs, naive and antigen-experienced compartments could not be conclusively compared. Estimates of total diversity based on one million sequenced T cells were regarded as lower bounds and as underestimates. A strong correlation was found between observed TCR beta diversity and the percentage of naive T cells measured by flow cytometry. Compared with the aged group, the long-lived group had more naive CD4+ T cells, fewer expanded clones and increased TCR diversity, a pattern suggesting age selection.

Systemically healthy Caucasian individuals from Russia, 35 to 50 in total and aged 6 to 90 years, were included as donors. Each donor gave around 9 milliliters of peripheral blood, collected into EDTA-treated Vacutainer tubes. Ficoll-Paque density-gradient centrifugation was used to isolate PBMCs, with at least 7 million per sample. Trizol reagent was used to extract total RNA from PBMCs, with at least 6 micrograms per sample. Naive CD45RAhigh/CD27high T cell percentages were measured by flow cytometry on a PBMC aliquot from every donor. The chain uses TRBV11-1 and TRBJ2-7; a stretch of 7 junction bases matches TRBD1. This clonotype originated in a man between 60 and 75 years old in good health. The sequenced sample was blood. The nucleotide sequence is TGTGCCAGCAGCTTACCCGCGACAGGGCAAGAGGCCCAGTACTTC. It translates to CASSLPATGQEAQYF.